A single sample gave rise to the 32 T cell receptor beta chains below, sequenced in a study of blood T cell repertoires in COVID-19. The assay was immunoSEQ multiplex PCR, and TCRdb's table has in-frame clones only and misses some. The sample has under 150,000 clones; more than 70% are singletons. Sequencing input: peripheral blood. The receptors were gathered from a human donor in a cohort sampled during active COVID-19.

The rearrangement joins TRBV19 to TRBJ2-1; TRBD1 matches at 7 bases. CDR3 length: 16 amino acids. Germline-derived CDR1 and CDR2 are LNHDA and SQIVND (reference sequence). The V gene end was trimmed by 6 bases and the J gene end by 0 bases; junction bases not matched to a gene: 8. The CDR3 region has the DNA TGTGCCAGTAGCCAGTATGACAGGGACTCCTACAATGAGCAGTTCTTC. It encodes CASSQYDRDSYNEQFF.

The chain joins TRBV18 to TRBJ2-7, with 11 bases that match TRBD1. CDR1 KGHSH and CDR2 LQKENI come from the germline V gene. The CDR3 consists of 15 residues. The V and J ends lost 6 bases and 7 bases, in that order; junction bases with no gene match: 11. The CDR3 bases are TGTGCCAGCTCCCGTGGACAGGGGGCTCTACAGGAGCAGTACTTC. It is translated as CASSRGQGALQEQYF.

This sequence joins TRBV6-5 and TRBJ1-3; no firm D call. Germline V gene lookup returns CDR1 MNHEY and CDR2 SVGAGI. The CDR3 length is 14 residues. V lost 2 bases, J lost 5 bases, and 10 bases lay in between. CDR3 nucleotides: TGTGCCAGCAGTTACACCCTAGTAAGAAACACCATATATTTT. Translating gives CASSYTLVRNTIYF.

The chain recombines TRBV10-3 with TRBJ2-7; 9 bases are a match to TRBD2. The CDR3 consists of 13 residues. Germline trimming cut 11 bases from V and 4 bases from J; bases unmatched to any gene: 9. The V gene's germline CDR1 is ENHRY and CDR2 SYGVKD. The CDR3 DNA sequence: TGTGCCGCCGGCGCTAGCGGGGATTACGAGCAGTACTTC. Protein product: CAAGASGDYEQYF.

The chain couples TRBV6-5 to TRBJ2-1, with 8 nucleotides matching TRBD2. CDR3 length: 16 residues. Looked up from germline, CDR1 is MNHEY and CDR2 is SVGAGI. V was pared by 3 bases and J by 3 bases, with 7 bases of the junction left unmatched. CDR3 coding DNA: TGTGCCAGCAGTTATCGGACTAGCAGAGTCTACAATGAGCAGTTCTTC. Encoded protein: CASSYRTSRVYNEQFF.

The V gene is TRBV24-1, the J gene TRBJ2-7; D gene ambiguous. The germline V gene has CDR1 KGHDR and CDR2 SFDVKD. The CDR3 runs 16 residues. V lost 3 bases, J lost 1 base, and 15 bases lay in between. The DNA for the CDR3 is TGTGCCACCAGTGATGTACAGCCGCCGTATTCCTACGAGCAGTACTTC. It encodes CATSDVQPPYSYEQYF.

This chain uses TRBV18 with TRBJ1-2, with TRBD1 identical over 7 bases. V lost 8 bases and J lost 5; bases outside the gene matches: 14. Germline V CDR1 and CDR2: KGHSH, LQKENI. This CDR3 spans 15 amino acids. The CDR3 DNA follows: TGTGCCAGCCCCCCCACGGGAGGGGGCCAGTATGGCTACACCTTC. Translating it yields CASPPTGGGQYGYTF. The entire variable domain, with the rest obtained from reference TRBV18 and TRBJ1-2, is as follows: NAGVMQNPRHLVRRRGQEARLRCSPMKGHSHVYWYRQLPEEGLKFMVYLQKENIIDESGMPKERFSAEFPKEGPSILRIQQVVRGDSAAYFCASPPTGGGQYGYTFGSGTRLTVV.

The genes are TRBV19 and TRBJ2-7; a weak D match, TRBD1 (6 bases). The ends were cut back, 8 bases at V and 4 bases at J, with 15 bases in the middle. The germline V gene encodes CDR1 LNHDA and CDR2 SQIVND (reference sequence). The CDR3 sequence is 13 residues long. The CDR3 nucleotides are TGTGCCAGTGGGGGCCAGGGGCCTTACGAGCAGTACTTC. Its translation: CASGGQGPYEQYF.

J is TRBJ1-5 and V is TRBV12-3 or TRBV12-4, with D perhaps TRBD1 (5 bases). The CDR3 is made up of 13 amino acids. Trimming took off 6 bases at V and 7 bases at J, with 13 bases between the two ends. CDR3 nucleotide sequence: TGTGCCAGCAGCGAGATGGCAGGGCAGCCCCAGCATTTT. Translated: CASSEMAGQPQHF.

This chain uses TRBV2 with TRBJ2-1; TRBD2 matches 12 bases. CDR3 length: 13 residues. V shed 8 bases, J shed 6 bases, and the junction held 2 bases outside the gene matches. Germline V lookup: CDR1 SNHLY, CDR2 FYNNEI. The CDR3: CASRTSGANEQFF. In DNA form, the CDR3 reads TGTGCCAGCCGGACTAGCGGGGCCAATGAGCAGTTCTTC.

The V gene is TRBV7-2, the J gene TRBJ2-7; TRBD1 agrees at 8 bases. Germline V CDR1 and CDR2: SGHTA, FQGNSA. With V trimmed by 6 bases and J by 4 bases, 8 bases remained unmatched. The CDR3 length is 14 residues. CDR3 bases: TGTGCCAGCAGGTGGGGACAGGATAAGTACGAGCAGTACTTC. This encodes CASRWGQDKYEQYF. Variable domain in full (rest from reference TRBV7-2 and TRBJ2-7): GAGVSQSPSNKVTEKGKDVELRCDPISGHTALYWYRQSLGQGLEFLIYFQGNSAPDKSGLPSDRFSAERTGGSVSTLTIQRTQQEDSAVYLCASRWGQDKYEQYFGPGTRLTVT.

The chain links TRBV6-7 to TRBJ2-7; the D is unclear. TRBV6-7 carries the ORF label, with uncertain function. This CDR3 is built from 11 residues. V was cut by 8 bases and J by 3 bases, with 8 bases left in between. DNA for the CDR3: TGTGCCAGCGGAGAGCTCTACGAGCAGTACTTC. This encodes CASGELYEQYF.

CDR3 loop: CASSQEMNTEAFF. Here the CDR3 DNA reads TGTGCCAGCAGCCAAGAGATGAACACTGAAGCTTTCTTT. The J gene is TRBJ1-1, the V gene TRBV7-3; D unclear. CDR3 length: 13 residues. Germline V gene lookup returns CDR1 SGHTA and CDR2 FQGTGA. Trimming cost V 5 bases and J 0 bases, with 7 bases left between them.

This chain uses TRBV7-9 with TRBJ2-5; tentatively, D is TRBD2 (6 bases). Germline V gene sequence: CDR1 SEHNR, CDR2 FQNEAQ (reference sequence). This CDR3 contains 15 residues. Trimming took off 5 bases at V and 0 bases at J, with 13 bases between the two ends. The DNA for the CDR3 is TGTGCCAGCAGCCGAGGGACTTCGTACCAAGAGACCCAGTACTTC. It specifies CASSRGTSYQETQYF.

The chain is built from TRBV7-9 and TRBJ1-1; TRBD1 agrees at 10 bases. CDR3 length: 15 residues. V lost 5 bases to trimming and J lost 3 bases; unmatched junction nucleotides: 6. Germline CDR1 and CDR2: SEHNR and FQNEAQ (reference sequence). The CDR3 region is CASSLSGTGDTEAFF. In nucleotides, the CDR3 is TGTGCCAGCAGCCTTTCCGGGACAGGGGACACTGAAGCTTTCTTT.

V and J are TRBV12-5 and TRBJ1-5; 7 bases are a match to TRBD1. This CDR3 is built from 17 residues. Germline loops: CDR1 LGHNT, CDR2 FRNRAP. The V segment lost 0 bases and the J segment 4 bases; nucleotides outside the gene matches: 9. The CDR3 spells CASGLVLGQEINQPQHF. The CDR3 DNA sequence: TGTGCTAGTGGTTTGGTCCTCGGACAGGAGATTAATCAGCCCCAGCATTTT. Full variable domain (rest looked up from reference TRBV12-5 and TRBJ1-5): DARVTQTPRHKVTEMGQEVTMRCQPILGHNTVFWYRQTMMQGLELLAYFRNRAPLDDSGMPKDRFSAEMPDATLATLKIQPSEPRDSAVYFCASGLVLGQEINQPQHFGDGTRLSIL.

This clone was seen once. This chain connects TRBV2 to TRBJ2-3; 11 nucleotides agree with TRBD2. V lost 3 bases and J lost 1; bases outside the gene matches: 6. Germline-derived CDR1 and CDR2 are SNHLY and FYNNEI. The CDR3 length is 17 residues. CDR3 residues: CASSDGPTSGGTDTQYF. The CDR3 nucleotides are TGTGCCAGCAGTGACGGCCCGACTAGCGGGGGCACAGATACGCAGTATTTT.

The chain combines TRBV5-6 with TRBJ2-5, with D perhaps matching TRBD1 (6 bases). The CDR3 extends over 17 amino acids. The germline V gene has CDR1 SGHDT and CDR2 YYEEEE. Trimming took 2 bases from V and 2 from J, leaving 19 bases between them. CDR3: CASSFVGTTWGQETQYF. DNA of the CDR3: TGTGCCAGCAGCTTTGTAGGGACAACTTGGGGACAAGAGACCCAGTACTTC.

This clone appeared once. The chain couples TRBV12-3 or TRBV12-4 to TRBJ1-1; D is unresolved. V gave up 10 bases and J gave up 11 bases, with 17 bases separating them. The CDR3 totals 11 residues. DNA of the CDR3: TGTGCCACAGCCAGAGGGCCGGGTGCTTTCTTT. Translation: CATARGPGAFF.

The chain has TRBV5-6 and TRBJ1-2; no clear D gene. This CDR3 spans 14 amino acids. The germline V and J ends were trimmed by 2 bases and 4 bases, with 12 bases remaining between them. Per germline, CDR1 SGHDT and CDR2 YYEEEE. This CDR3 is CASSFGGFPYGYTF. CDR3 DNA sequence: TGTGCCAGCAGCTTTGGAGGGTTCCCCTATGGCTACACCTTC.

The chain is built from TRBV9 and TRBJ2-5; D perhaps matches TRBD1 (6 bases). Germline V gene sequence: CDR1 SGDLS, CDR2 YYNGEE. The CDR3 covers 17 residues. The germline V and J ends were trimmed by 0 bases and 5 bases, with 20 bases remaining between them. CDR3 loop: CASSVGLNRAWGETQYF. CDR3 DNA sequence: TGTGCCAGCAGCGTAGGACTTAACAGGGCTTGGGGGGAGACCCAGTACTTC.

The V gene is TRBV5-4, the J gene TRBJ1-2, with D possibly being TRBD1 (6 bases). V lost 6 bases and J 4 bases, leaving 16 bases between the germline ends. The CDR3 has 14 residues. CDR1 and CDR2 (germline): SGHNT, YYREEE (reference sequence). DNA for the CDR3: TGTGCCAGCACCGATCAGGGGACGGCCTATGGCTACACCTTC. The encoded protein is CASTDQGTAYGYTF. The whole variable domain, remainder taken from reference TRBV5-4 and TRBJ1-2, is ETGVTQSPTHLIKTRGQQVTLRCSSQSGHNTVSWYQQALGQGPQFIFQYYREEENGRGNFPPRFSGLQFPNYSSELNVNALELDDSALYLCASTDQGTAYGYTFGSGTRLTVV.

The gene calls are TRBV5-6 and TRBJ1-2; no firm D call. The CDR3 sequence is 18 residues long. From germline, CDR1 is SGHDT and CDR2 YYEEEE. Trimming cost V 4 bases and J 4 bases, with 26 bases left between them. This chain's CDR3 is CASSPEIVAWQAPYGYTF. The CDR3 nucleotides read TGTGCCAGCAGCCCCGAAATAGTAGCCTGGCAAGCACCCTATGGCTACACCTTC.

This chain connects TRBV6-5 to TRBJ1-3, with D uncertain. Germline values: CDR1 MNHEY, CDR2 SVGAGI. This CDR3 is 14 amino acids long. Trimming stripped 6 bases from V and 4 bases from J, with 13 bases between. CDR3 nucleotide sequence: TGTGCCAGCAGGCCTACCTTGTGGGGAAACACCATATATTTT. It codes for CASRPTLWGNTIYF.

The rearrangement links TRBV5-4 to TRBJ1-3, with 10 nucleotides matching TRBD1. CDR1 is SGHNT, CDR2 YYREEE, per germline (reference sequence). J gave up 2 bases and V 0 bases, and 5 bases lay outside the gene matches. This CDR3 is built from 17 residues. CDR3 DNA: TGTGCCAGCAGCTTGGAAGTTGGACAGGGGGCTGGAAACACCATATATTTT. This gives the protein CASSLEVGQGAGNTIYF.

The CDR3 DNA reads as TGTGCCAGCAGCCTCTATACTAGCGGGGGGCCGGGGTGGCAGTTCTTC. Residues: CASSLYTSGGPGWQFF. The chain employs TRBV9 and TRBJ2-1, with TRBD2 matching 12 bases. The CDR3 consists of 16 residues. With 4 bases clipped from V and 12 bases from J, the junction kept 14 bases outside the gene matches. Germline CDR1 is SGDLS and CDR2 is YYNGEE.

The rearrangement links TRBV5-4 to TRBJ2-3; TRBD2 agrees at 11 bases. This CDR3 is 17 amino acids long. From germline, CDR1 is SGHNT and CDR2 YYREEE (reference sequence). Germline trimming cut 2 bases from V and 0 bases from J; bases unmatched to any gene: 5. The CDR3, as DNA: TGTGCCAGCAGCTTCCCTAGCGGGGGGCCTAGCACAGATACGCAGTATTTT. Translating it yields CASSFPSGGPSTDTQYF.

The rearrangement uses TRBV11-2 and TRBJ1-5, with D perhaps TRBD1 (6 bases). This CDR3 comprises 14 residues. Germline lookup yields CDR1 SGHAT and CDR2 FQNNGV. Trimming took 3 bases from V and 3 from J, leaving 9 bases between them. CDR3 in amino acids: CASSLTGNNQPQHF. The CDR3 region has the DNA TGTGCCAGCAGCTTGACAGGCAACAATCAGCCCCAGCATTTT.

The genes are TRBV5-1 and TRBJ2-1, with 10 bases fitting TRBD2. The CDR3 is 16 amino acids. Looked up from germline, CDR1 is SGHRS and CDR2 is YFSETQ. The junction had 11 bases not matched to a gene; V was cut back by 4 bases and J by 7 bases. The CDR3 region has the DNA TGCGCCAGCAGCCCCCCCCCTAGCGGGGGTAGGAATGAGCAGTTCTTC. Translating it yields CASSPPPSGGRNEQFF.

The chain combines TRBV6-5 with TRBJ2-7; D may be TRBD2 (6 bases). The germline V gene encodes CDR1 MNHEY and CDR2 SVGAGI. The CDR3 length is 13 residues. Trimming took off 7 bases at V and 2 bases at J, with 12 bases between the two ends. DNA for the CDR3: TGTGCCAGCACCGACGGGGGTACCTACGAGCAGTACTTC. Its translation: CASTDGGTYEQYF.

Only one count was recorded for this clone. The chain joins TRBV30 to TRBJ2-5; 8 nucleotides match TRBD1. Germline V lookup: CDR1 GTSNPN, CDR2 SVGIG (reference sequence). This CDR3 contains 13 residues. V shed 3 bases and J 5 bases; nucleotides not matched to a gene: 5. The CDR3: CAWSSRDRETQYF. The CDR3 DNA follows: TGTGCCTGGAGCAGCAGGGACAGGGAGACCCAGTACTTC.

The rearrangement links TRBV10-3 to TRBJ2-5, with 9 bases fitting TRBD1. Germline CDR1 and CDR2: ENHRY and SYGVKD. Trimming cost V 5 bases and J 5 bases; bases outside gene matches: 3. The CDR3 runs to 13 residues. The CDR3 sequence: CAISTGGTETQYF. In DNA form, the CDR3 reads TGTGCCATCAGTACAGGGGGCACGGAGACCCAGTACTTC.